These 8 T cell receptor beta chains originate from one sample sequenced in a study of PD-L1 blockade in urothelial cancer (dated by TCRdb to about 2017). According to the study, the label for this sample's time point signals: peripheral blood 6 weeks after treatment start. The library was generated by the immunoSEQ multiplex PCR assay. The immuneACCESS repertoire file appears here via TCRdb, limited to in-frame rearrangements. These files lack a portion of the clones; in checked studies, under half of the deficit traces to unresolved V genes, and the cause of the others is not known. This sample holds around 38,000 clones; around nine tenths were observed only once. The ten top clones hold 24% of the sample. The sample consisted of PBMCs, taken around atezolizumab (anti-PD-L1) treatment. Receptor source: a man between 60 and 75 years old with urothelial cancer.

The gene calls are TRBV7-2 and TRBJ2-5, with 9 bases aligning to TRBD1. With V trimmed by 2 bases and J by 2 bases, 9 bases remained unmatched. The CDR3 is 17 amino acids. From germline, CDR1 is SGHTA and CDR2 FQGNSA. As DNA, the CDR3 is TGTGCCAGCAGCTTAACGCTGGGACAGGGATTACAAGAGACCCAGTACTTC. It translates to CASSLTLGQGLQETQYF.

The genes are TRBV5-1 and TRBJ2-7, with 12 bases lining up with TRBD2. The V and J ends lost 3 bases and 3 bases, in that order; junction bases with no gene match: 4. This CDR3 comprises 15 residues. Germline CDR1 is SGHRS and CDR2 is YFSETQ. The CDR3 nucleotides are TGCGCCAGCAGCTATACTAGCGGGGGGTTCTACGAGCAGTACTTC. It translates to CASSYTSGGFYEQYF. The full variable domain, rest sourced from reference TRBV5-1 and TRBJ2-7, is KAGVTQTPRYLIKTRGQQVTLSCSPISGHRSVSWYQQTPGQGLQFLFEYFSETQRNKGNFPGRFSGRQFSNSRSEMNVSTLELGDSALYLCASSYTSGGFYEQYFGPGTRLTVT.

The genes are TRBV27 and TRBJ1-2, with TRBD1 matching 10 bases. V gave up 4 bases and J gave up 13 bases; unmatched junction bases: 6. The germline V gene encodes CDR1 MNHEY and CDR2 SMNVEV (reference sequence). CDR3 size: 12 residues. The CDR3 protein is CASSSGTGASTF. Here the CDR3 DNA reads TGTGCCAGCAGTTCCGGGACAGGGGCGTCCACCTTC.

The chain uses TRBV14 and TRBJ2-1, with 7 bases matching TRBD2. In germline, CDR1 is SGHDN, CDR2 FVKESK. CDR3 length equals 16 residues. V was pared by 4 bases and J by 6 bases, with 12 bases of the junction left unmatched. The DNA of the CDR3 is TGTGCCAGCAGCCGGAGGACTGGGTCGGGAGGCAATGAGCAGTTCTTC. This translates into CASSRRTGSGGNEQFF.

A single count supports this clone. The CDR3 sequence: CASSATGNSGNTIYF. CDR3 in DNA: TGTGCCAGCAGTGCTACAGGGAACTCTGGAAACACCATATATTTT. This rearrangement joins TRBV6-1 to TRBJ1-3, with D possibly TRBD1 on 6 matching bases. Germline V CDR1 and CDR2: MNHNS, SASEGT. Trimming left V 4 bases short and J 0 bases short, with 10 bases between. This CDR3 has 15 amino acids.

This clone was observed a single time. V gene TRBV5-8 combines with J gene TRBJ2-3; D is unresolved. V was clipped by 0 bases and J by 0 bases, with 11 bases between them. The CDR3 length is 16 residues. Germline assignment: CDR1 SGHTS and CDR2 YDEGEE. The CDR3 bases are TGTGCCAGCAGCTTGGTAGGTTCAGGTAGCACAGATACGCAGTATTTT. It encodes CASSLVGSGSTDTQYF.

The chain uses TRBV5-6 and TRBJ1-5; tentative D call: TRBD1 (5 bases). This CDR3 has 16 residues. Looked up from germline, CDR1 is SGHDT and CDR2 is YYEEEE. V was trimmed by 1 base and J by 1 base, leaving 12 bases between them. The chain's CDR3 is CASSLWRGPSNQPQHF. In nucleotides, the CDR3 is TGTGCCAGCAGCTTGTGGAGGGGACCAAGCAATCAGCCCCAGCATTTT.

This sequence joins TRBV6-1 and TRBJ2-7, with 9 bases lining up with TRBD2. Germline V gene data show CDR1 as MNHNS and CDR2 as SASEGT. The CDR3 totals 13 residues. With V trimmed by 7 bases and J by 1 base, 2 bases remained unmatched. The CDR3 is CASNLAGSYEQYF. In DNA, the CDR3 is TGTGCCAGCAACCTAGCGGGGTCCTACGAGCAGTACTTC.